Listed here are 27 T cell receptor beta chains from one sample, sequenced in a study of T-cell reconstitution after alpha-beta-depleted transplantation in children. It was with unique molecular identifiers that the TCRbeta library was prepared. TCRdb called the PCR reads again in MiXCR, with one record for every CDR3 protein. The sample holds about 980,000 distinct CDR3 sequences, roughly 29% seen once. The sample here was PBMCs, mostly from graft donor cells, taken 360 days after TCRalphabeta/CD19-depleted stem cell transplant. These receptors were taken from a boy in the first two years of life who had a stem cell transplant for SCID, so the T cells may come from the graft donor.

The genes are TRBV7-8 and TRBJ2-3; 7 bases align to TRBD2. J gave up 5 bases and V 5 bases, and 10 bases lay outside the gene matches. This CDR3 is 15 amino acids long. Germline loops: CDR1 SGHVS, CDR2 FQNEAQ. The CDR3 DNA reads TGTGCCAGCAGCCATCGTAGGGAGCGGGGAGATACGCAGTATTTT. Protein product: CASSHRRERGDTQYF.

The rearrangement links TRBV20-1 to TRBJ2-4; D remains unclear. Trimming pared 3 bases from V and 5 bases from J, leaving 17 bases between. The CDR3 has 15 amino acids. From germline, CDR1 is DFQATT and CDR2 SNEGSKA (reference sequence). This CDR3 is CSARDRAVAQNIQYF. The CDR3 DNA sequence: TGCAGTGCTAGGGATAGGGCAGTTGCCCAAAACATTCAGTACTTC.

A few counts support this clonotype. The chain carries TRBV2 and TRBJ2-7, with D unresolved. Deletions cut 6 bases from V and 5 bases from J, with 17 bases between. Germline CDR1 reads SNHLY; CDR2 reads FYNNEI. This CDR3 is 14 amino acids long. Written as DNA, the CDR3 is TGTGCCAGCAGAGTACGGCAGATCAACCACGAGCAGTACTTC. It translates to CASRVRQINHEQYF.

The rearrangement uses TRBV29-1 and TRBJ2-5; TRBD1 might be the D (5 bases). The V end lost 7 bases, the J end lost 2 bases, and 11 bases lay between the germline ends. The CDR3 extends over 12 amino acids. CDR1 and CDR2 (germline): SQVTM, ANQGSEA. The CDR3 loop is CSAVDKQETQYF. As DNA, the CDR3 is TGCAGCGCTGTGGACAAACAAGAGACCCAGTACTTC. The full variable domain, in which reference TRBV29-1 and TRBJ2-5 provide the parts outside the CDR3, is SAVISQKPSRDICQRGTSLTIQCQVDSQVTMMFWYRQQPGQSLTLIATANQGSEATYESGFVIDKFPISRPNLTFSTLTVSNMSPEDSSIYLCSAVDKQETQYFGPGTRLLVL.

This clonotype was observed at least ten times. The chain couples TRBV3-1 to TRBJ2-7; D may be TRBD1 (5 bases). With 4 bases removed from V and 5 bases from J, the gap between germline ends came to 18 bases. The V gene's germline CDR1 is LGHDT and CDR2 YNNKEL (reference sequence). This CDR3 comprises 15 residues. CDR3 nucleotide sequence: TGTGCCAGCAGCCCACCCCTGGGGCGAATCCACGAGCAGTACTTC. Its translation: CASSPPLGRIHEQYF.

The table lists this clonotype with a few counts. V gene TRBV9 combines with J gene TRBJ2-1; 7 nucleotides line up with TRBD1. Germline V gives CDR1 SGDLS, CDR2 YYNGEE. The trim removed 3 bases at V and 2 bases at J, leaving 5 bases unmatched. The length of the CDR3 is 15 residues. The CDR3 region has the DNA TGTGCCAGCAGCGAGACAGGGTGGGCCTACAATGAGCAGTTCTTC. Translation gives CASSETGWAYNEQFF.

This clonotype occurred a few times. This chain links TRBV5-1 with TRBJ1-1; D may be TRBD1 (5 bases). V was trimmed by 0 bases and J by 0 bases, leaving 9 bases between them. The germline V gene has CDR1 SGHRS and CDR2 YFSETQ. This CDR3 is 15 amino acids long. The CDR3 sequence is CASSLGRQMNTEAFF. As DNA, the CDR3 is TGCGCCAGCAGCTTGGGTCGACAGATGAACACTGAAGCTTTCTTT. Full variable domain (rest looked up from reference TRBV5-1 and TRBJ1-1): KAGVTQTPRYLIKTRGQQVTLSCSPISGHRSVSWYQQTPGQGLQFLFEYFSETQRNKGNFPGRFSGRQFSNSRSEMNVSTLELGDSALYLCASSLGRQMNTEAFFGQGTRLTVV.

This chain connects TRBV20-1 to TRBJ2-7, with 7 bases that match TRBD1. The V segment lost 0 bases and the J segment 4 bases; nucleotides outside the gene matches: 6. CDR1 is DFQATT and CDR2 is SNEGSKA in the germline V gene (reference sequence). The CDR3 runs 14 residues. The CDR3 loop reads CSAREGQVLYEQYF. CDR3 sequence (DNA): TGCAGTGCTAGAGAAGGACAGGTCCTATACGAGCAGTACTTC.

The chain links TRBV7-2 to TRBJ1-2; weak D call: TRBD1 (5 bases). Germline CDR1 is SGHTA and CDR2 is FQGNSA. The CDR3 extends over 14 amino acids. V lost 0 bases and J 7 bases, leaving 12 bases between the germline ends. The CDR3 spells CASSLAWQGGGYTF. The CDR3 coding sequence is TGTGCCAGCAGCTTAGCGTGGCAGGGTGGTGGCTACACCTTC.

The chain has TRBV19 and TRBJ1-1; 8 nucleotides match TRBD1. The trim removed 3 bases at V and 1 base at J, leaving 7 bases unmatched. The CDR3 is made up of 16 amino acids. CDR1 and CDR2 (germline): LNHDA, SQIVND (reference sequence). CDR3 residues: CASSMGSGGWNTEAFF. The CDR3 nucleotides read TGTGCCAGTAGTATGGGATCAGGGGGCTGGAACACTGAAGCTTTCTTT.

This clonotype occurred many times. For the CDR3, the DNA is TGTGCCAGCAGCTTAGGTGGGGATAGCTCCTACGAGCAGTACTTC. It translates to CASSLGGDSSYEQYF. The V and J genes are TRBV7-9 and TRBJ2-7, with unresolved D. Germline values: CDR1 SEHNR, CDR2 FQNEAQ (reference sequence). V lost 1 base and J lost 0, with 10 bases in between. The CDR3 length is 15 residues.

The rearrangement links TRBV25-1 to TRBJ1-6, with TRBD1 identical over 8 bases. CDR1 is MGHDK, CDR2 SYGVNS, per germline. Unmatched junction bases numbered 6, after V lost 7 bases and J lost 10 bases. This CDR3 is built from 13 residues. CDR3 sequence: CASTRQGNSPLHF. The CDR3 bases are TGTGCCAGCACCCGACAGGGGAACTCACCCCTCCACTTT.

V gene TRBV29-1 combines with J gene TRBJ2-1; D might be TRBD1 or TRBD2, each matching 6 bases. There are 14 residues in the CDR3. Germline V lookup: CDR1 SQVTM, CDR2 ANQGSEA. The V end lost 6 bases, the J end lost 2 bases, and 14 bases lay between the germline ends. The DNA of the CDR3 is TGCAGCGTCCAAAGGGGGGCAACCTACAATGAGCAGTTCTTC. It is translated as CSVQRGATYNEQFF.

The chain has TRBV5-5 and TRBJ2-1; 8 bases agree with TRBD2. Looked up from germline, CDR1 is SGHKS and CDR2 is YYEKEE (reference sequence). V dropped 1 base and J dropped 8; count of bases not matched to a gene: 8. The CDR3 is 15 residues long. This CDR3 reads CASSLSGGPPHEQFF. DNA of the CDR3: TGTGCCAGCAGCTTGTCGGGGGGGCCTCCACATGAGCAGTTCTTC.

This clonotype has just a few counts. The rearrangement links TRBV6-5 to TRBJ2-7; D unclear. Trimming pared 2 bases from V and 1 base from J, leaving 9 bases between. Germline CDR1 MNHEY, CDR2 SVGAGI. The CDR3 is 14 residues long. The DNA for the CDR3 is TGTGCCAGCAGTTACATCTCAGGATCCTACGAGCAGTACTTC. The encoded protein is CASSYISGSYEQYF.

This clonotype was observed at least ten times. The chain employs TRBV4-2 and TRBJ2-3, with 11 bases lining up with TRBD2. The CDR3 is 16 residues long. Germline lookup yields CDR1 LGHNA and CDR2 YNFKEQ. V was pared by 0 bases and J by 3 bases, with 2 bases of the junction left unmatched. The chain's CDR3 is CASSQDWTSGTDTQYF. In nucleotides, the CDR3 is TGTGCCAGCAGCCAAGATTGGACTAGCGGGACAGATACGCAGTATTTT.

V gene TRBV5-5 combines with J gene TRBJ1-2, with D unclear. The germline CDR1 and CDR2 sequences are SGHKS and YYEKEE (reference sequence). The length of the CDR3 is 13 residues. V lost 3 bases and J 1 base, leaving 7 bases between the germline ends. The DNA for the CDR3 is TGTGCCAGCAGCTGGGGTCTTAACTATGGCTACACCTTC. Translated: CASSWGLNYGYTF.

The chain is built from TRBV18 and TRBJ2-5; D is unresolved. The CDR3 is made up of 13 amino acids. Germline V CDR1 and CDR2: KGHSH, LQKENI. Trimming removed 8 bases at V and 2 bases at J, with 12 bases between. DNA of the CDR3: TGTGCCAGCGCACAGCAGACTCAAGAGACCCAGTACTTC. This encodes CASAQQTQETQYF.

This clonotype was picked up a small number of times. This sequence joins TRBV12-3 or TRBV12-4 and TRBJ2-7; 11 nucleotides align to TRBD2. With 5 bases clipped from V and 4 bases from J, the junction kept 7 bases outside the gene matches. This CDR3 comprises 15 residues. CDR3 DNA sequence: TGTGCCAGCAGTCCTCGACTAGCGGGGAGGTACGAGCAGTACTTC. It codes for CASSPRLAGRYEQYF.

J is TRBJ2-5 and V is TRBV20-1; 12 nucleotides agree with TRBD2. With V trimmed by 4 bases and J by 5 bases, 5 bases remained unmatched. Germline V gene data show CDR1 as DFQATT and CDR2 as SNEGSKA (reference sequence). The CDR3 sequence is 14 residues long. CDR3 nucleotides: TGCAGTGCTAATGGACTAGCGGGGTTTGAGACCCAGTACTTC. Translation gives CSANGLAGFETQYF.

The chain uses TRBV12-3 or TRBV12-4 and TRBJ2-1, with a weak D call TRBD1 (5 bases). The CDR3 length is 12 residues. Trimming left V 8 bases short and J 9 bases short, with 14 bases between. The CDR3 DNA is TGTGCCAGCTTTACAAGGGGCGGTGAGCAGTTCTTC. Translated: CASFTRGGEQFF.

The CDR3 loop is CSANPGQEIGYTF. Written as DNA, the CDR3 is TGCAGTGCCAACCCGGGACAGGAGATTGGCTACACCTTC. The chain links TRBV20-1 to TRBJ1-2; 8 nucleotides align to TRBD1. Trimming cost V 6 bases and J 7 bases; bases outside gene matches: 10. Per the germline V gene, CDR1 is DFQATT and CDR2 is SNEGSKA (reference sequence). CDR3 size: 13 residues.

This rearrangement joins TRBV7-8 to TRBJ1-1; 9 nucleotides match TRBD1. Germline loops: CDR1 SGHVS, CDR2 FQNEAQ. This CDR3 spans 17 amino acids. V was pared by 3 bases and J by 1 base, with 9 bases of the junction left unmatched. The DNA of the CDR3 is TGTGCCAGCAGCTTCGACAGGGGGAGATGGGGGAACACTGAAGCTTTCTTT. It specifies CASSFDRGRWGNTEAFF.

The chain couples TRBV28 to TRBJ2-3, with a possible D match to TRBD1 (5 bases). The germline V gene has CDR1 MDHEN and CDR2 SYDVKM. The CDR3 totals 15 residues. The V gene lost 5 bases and the J gene lost 2 bases, with 14 bases spanning the gap. For the CDR3, the DNA is TGTGCCAGCAGTACCCTGGACATATCCACAGATACGCAGTATTTT. This codes for CASSTLDISTDTQYF.

The sample holds a few counts of this clonotype. CDR3 protein: CSARVRERGSGAFF. CDR3 coding DNA: TGCAGTGCTAGAGTGAGGGAAAGAGGGAGTGGAGCTTTCTTT. V usage is TRBV20-1 and J usage is TRBJ1-1; the D is unclear. Trimming took off 1 base at V and 10 bases at J, with 19 bases between the two ends. Germline assignment: CDR1 DFQATT and CDR2 SNEGSKA (reference sequence). The CDR3 spans 14 residues.

CDR3 loop: CASSPWDRGHGYTF. Here the CDR3 DNA reads TGTGCCAGCAGCCCGTGGGACAGGGGGCATGGCTACACCTTC. This sequence joins TRBV4-2 and TRBJ1-2; 12 bases agree with TRBD1. Germline CDR1 and CDR2: LGHNA and YNFKEQ. The J segment lost 6 bases and the V segment lost 4 bases, leaving 3 bases of the junction unmatched. The CDR3 spans 14 residues.

There are a few counts of this clonotype. The chain couples TRBV20-1 to TRBJ2-4, with a weak D call TRBD1 (6 bases). Between the trimmed V and J ends, which lost 2 bases and 7 bases, there was a span of 12 bases. From germline, CDR1 is DFQATT and CDR2 SNEGSKA (reference sequence). The length of the CDR3 is 13 residues. CDR3 sequence reads: CSARQVTGNIQYF. The CDR3, as DNA: TGCAGTGCTAGACAAGTTACAGGGAACATTCAGTACTTC.